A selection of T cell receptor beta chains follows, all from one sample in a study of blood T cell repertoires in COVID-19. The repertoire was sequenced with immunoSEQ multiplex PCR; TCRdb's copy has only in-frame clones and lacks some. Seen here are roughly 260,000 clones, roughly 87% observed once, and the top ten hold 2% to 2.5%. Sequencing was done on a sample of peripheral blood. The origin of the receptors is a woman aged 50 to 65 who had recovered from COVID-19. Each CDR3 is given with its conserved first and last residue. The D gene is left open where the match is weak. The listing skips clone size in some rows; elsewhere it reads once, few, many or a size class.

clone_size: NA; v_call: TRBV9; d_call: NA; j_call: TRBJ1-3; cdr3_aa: CASSVAGVGNTIYF; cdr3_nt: TGTGCCAGCAGCGTAGCGGGGGTTGGAAACACCATATATTTT
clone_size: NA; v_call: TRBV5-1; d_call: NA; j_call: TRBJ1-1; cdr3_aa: CASSLDLRNTEAFF; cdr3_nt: TGCGCCAGCAGCTTGGACCTGAGGAACACTGAAGCTTTCTTT
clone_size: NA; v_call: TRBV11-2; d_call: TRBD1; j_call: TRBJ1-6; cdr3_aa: CASHRGSYNSPLHF; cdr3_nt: TGTGCCAGCCACAGGGGTTCCTATAATTCACCCCTCCACTTT
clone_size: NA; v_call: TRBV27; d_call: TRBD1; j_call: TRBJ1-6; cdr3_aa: CASSPIGQGNSPLHF; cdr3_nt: TGTGCCAGCAGCCCAATAGGACAGGGTAATTCACCCCTCCACTTT
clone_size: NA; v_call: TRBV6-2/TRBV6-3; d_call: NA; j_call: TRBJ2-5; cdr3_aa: CASSRATAGNSETQYF; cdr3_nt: TGTGCCAGCAGCCGCGCCACGGCAGGAAACTCGGAGACCCAGTACTTC
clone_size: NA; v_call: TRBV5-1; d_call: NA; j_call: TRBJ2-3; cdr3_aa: CASSLAQVNTDTQYF; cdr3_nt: TGCGCCAGCAGCTTGGCCCAGGTTAACACAGATACGCAGTATTTT
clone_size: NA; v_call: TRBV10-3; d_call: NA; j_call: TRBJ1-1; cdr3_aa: CAISVGAAMWTEAFF; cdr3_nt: TGTGCCATCAGTGTAGGGGCAGCAATGTGGACTGAAGCTTTCTTT
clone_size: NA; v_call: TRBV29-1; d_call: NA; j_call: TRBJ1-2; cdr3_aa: CSVGAGVYGYTF; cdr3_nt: TGCAGCGTTGGGGCAGGGGTCTATGGCTACACCTTC
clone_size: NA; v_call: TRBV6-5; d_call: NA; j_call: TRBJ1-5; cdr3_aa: CASNRVTGNQPQHF; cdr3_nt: TGTGCCAGCAACAGGGTGACGGGCAATCAGCCCCAGCATTTT
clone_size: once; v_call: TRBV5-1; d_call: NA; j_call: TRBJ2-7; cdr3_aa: CASSLTGPLGNEQYF; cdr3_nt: TGCGCCAGCAGCTTGACAGGGCCCTTAGGGAACGAGCAGTACTTC
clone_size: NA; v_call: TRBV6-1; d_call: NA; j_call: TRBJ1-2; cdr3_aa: CASSEGVDLAGYTF; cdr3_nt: TGTGCCAGCAGTGAAGGAGTCGACTTGGCTGGCTACACCTTC
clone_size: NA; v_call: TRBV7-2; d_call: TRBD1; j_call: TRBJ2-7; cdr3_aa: CASSLLSRDRDVEQYF; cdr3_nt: TGTGCCAGCAGCTTACTTTCAAGGGACAGGGACGTCGAGCAGTACTTC
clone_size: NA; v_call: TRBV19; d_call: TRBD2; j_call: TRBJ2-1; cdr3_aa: CASSMMGLAGSSYNEQFF; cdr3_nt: TGTGCCAGTAGTATGATGGGACTAGCGGGAAGCTCCTACAATGAGCAGTTCTTC
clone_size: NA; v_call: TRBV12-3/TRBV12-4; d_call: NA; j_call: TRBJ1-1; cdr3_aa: CASLGRGTEAFF; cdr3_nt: TGTGCCAGCTTAGGCAGGGGCACTGAAGCTTTCTTT
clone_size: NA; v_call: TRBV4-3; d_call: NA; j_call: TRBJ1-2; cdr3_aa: CASSQAERTSYGYTF; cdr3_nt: TGCGCCAGCAGCCAAGCCGAGCGAACTTCCTATGGCTACACCTTC
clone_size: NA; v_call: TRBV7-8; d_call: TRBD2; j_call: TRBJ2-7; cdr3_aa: CASSFSGGDYEQYF; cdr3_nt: TGTGCCAGCAGCTTCTCCGGGGGGGACTACGAGCAGTACTTC
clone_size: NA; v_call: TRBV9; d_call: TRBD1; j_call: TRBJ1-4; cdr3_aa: CASSPTGTGGEKLFF; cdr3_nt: TGTGCCAGCAGCCCAACCGGGACAGGGGGTGAAAAACTGTTTTTT
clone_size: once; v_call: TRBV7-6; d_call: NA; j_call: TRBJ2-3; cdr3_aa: CASSLGSAGSTDTQYF; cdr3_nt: TGTGCCAGCAGCTTAGGGAGTGCCGGGTCCACAGATACGCAGTATTTT
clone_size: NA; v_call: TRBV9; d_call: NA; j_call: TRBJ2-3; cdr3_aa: CASSVLGSPSTDTQYF; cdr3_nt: TGTGCCAGCAGCGTACTGGGGAGCCCTAGCACAGATACGCAGTATTTT
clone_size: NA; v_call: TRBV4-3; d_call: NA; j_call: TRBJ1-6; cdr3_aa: CASSQEWRGHNSPLHF; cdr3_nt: TGCGCCAGCAGCCAAGAATGGCGAGGGCATAATTCACCCCTCCACTTT
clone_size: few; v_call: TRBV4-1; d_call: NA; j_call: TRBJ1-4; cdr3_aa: CASSPPGDREKLFF; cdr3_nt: TGCGCCAGCAGCCCTCCGGGAGACAGAGAAAAACTGTTTTTT
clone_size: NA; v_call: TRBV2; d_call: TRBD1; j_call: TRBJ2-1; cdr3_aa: CASSVGQGAEEQFF; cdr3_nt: TGTGCCAGCAGTGTGGGACAGGGGGCAGAGGAGCAGTTCTTC
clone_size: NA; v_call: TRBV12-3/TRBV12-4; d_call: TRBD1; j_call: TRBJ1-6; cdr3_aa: CASSWDSKTLHF; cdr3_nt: TGTGCCAGCAGTTGGGACAGCAAGACCCTCCACTTT
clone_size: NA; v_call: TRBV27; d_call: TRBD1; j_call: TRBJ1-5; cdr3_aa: CASSPRDRGNQPQHF; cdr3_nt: TGTGCCAGCAGTCCCCGGGACAGGGGGAATCAGCCCCAGCATTTT
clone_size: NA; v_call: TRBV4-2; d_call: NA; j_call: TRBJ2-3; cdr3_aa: CASSLPGGGGAVTDTQYF; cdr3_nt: TGTGCCAGCAGCCTTCCGGGTGGAGGGGGGGCGGTCACAGATACGCAGTATTTT
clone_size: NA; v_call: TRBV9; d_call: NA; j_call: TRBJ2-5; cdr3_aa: CASSVASGLQETQYF; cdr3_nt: TGTGCCAGCAGCGTAGCATCCGGACTTCAGGAGACCCAGTACTTC
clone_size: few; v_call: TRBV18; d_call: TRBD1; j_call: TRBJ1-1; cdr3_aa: CASSPGRGQLNTEAFF; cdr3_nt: TGTGCCAGCTCACCGGGCAGGGGGCAGTTGAACACTGAAGCTTTCTTT
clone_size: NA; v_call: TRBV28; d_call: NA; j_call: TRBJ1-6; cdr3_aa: CASTYRGTFYNSPLHF; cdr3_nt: TGTGCCAGCACTTACCGCGGGACGTTCTATAATTCACCCCTCCACTTT
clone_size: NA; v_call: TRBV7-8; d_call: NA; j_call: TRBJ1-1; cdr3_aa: CASSPRGLAEAFF; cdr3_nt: TGTGCCAGCAGCCCAAGGGGGTTGGCTGAAGCTTTCTTT
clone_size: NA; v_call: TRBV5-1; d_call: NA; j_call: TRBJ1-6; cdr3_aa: CASSQPGPLHF; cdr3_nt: TGCGCCAGCAGCCAACCGGGGCCCCTCCACTTT
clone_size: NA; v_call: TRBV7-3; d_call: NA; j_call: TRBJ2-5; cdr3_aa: CASSSHGGAGQETQYF; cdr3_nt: TGTGCCAGCAGCTCCCATGGGGGCGCGGGCCAAGAGACCCAGTACTTC
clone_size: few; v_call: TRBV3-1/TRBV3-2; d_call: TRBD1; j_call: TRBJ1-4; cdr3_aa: CASSQGRTGVEKLFF; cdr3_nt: TGTGCCAGCAGCCAAGGAAGGACAGGGGTTGAAAAACTGTTTTTT
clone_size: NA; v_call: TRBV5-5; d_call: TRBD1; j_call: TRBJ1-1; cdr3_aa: CASSVHGQGYTEAFF; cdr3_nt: TGTGCCAGCAGCGTCCATGGACAGGGTTATACTGAAGCTTTCTTT
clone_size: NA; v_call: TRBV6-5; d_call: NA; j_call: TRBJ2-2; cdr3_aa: CASRPGLSNTGELFF; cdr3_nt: TGTGCCAGCAGGCCTGGGCTATCGAACACCGGGGAGCTGTTTTTT
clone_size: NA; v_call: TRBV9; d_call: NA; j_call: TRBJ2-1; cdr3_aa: CASSPGVKNEQFF; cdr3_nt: TGTGCCAGCAGCCCGGGAGTTAAAAATGAGCAGTTCTTC
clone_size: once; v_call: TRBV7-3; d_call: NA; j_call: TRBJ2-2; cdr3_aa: CASSLNSVTGELFF; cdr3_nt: TGTGCCAGCAGCTTAAATTCCGTGACCGGGGAGCTGTTTTTT
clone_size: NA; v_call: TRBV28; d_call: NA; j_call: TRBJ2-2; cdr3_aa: CASSAGVAGELFF; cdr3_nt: TGTGCCAGCAGCGCAGGGGTGGCCGGGGAGCTGTTTTTT
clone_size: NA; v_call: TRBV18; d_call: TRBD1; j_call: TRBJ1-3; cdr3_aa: CASSPGTERNTIYF; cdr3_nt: TGTGCCAGCTCACCAGGGACAGAAAGAAACACCATATATTTT
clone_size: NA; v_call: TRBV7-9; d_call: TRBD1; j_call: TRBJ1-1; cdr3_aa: CASSLFTGDTEAFF; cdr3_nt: TGTGCCAGCAGCCTATTTACAGGGGACACTGAAGCTTTCTTT